This TCR beta chain appears in the sequencing data of a study of shared clonotypes between healthy human individuals. General study findings and limits: Only blood was sampled; tissue repertoires likely differ.

CD8 cells regarded as naive lacked CD45RO, were positively chosen for CCR7, and omitted terminally differentiated effector memory CD45RA+ cells. Sequencing used immunoSEQ multiplex PCR; TCRdb keeps in-frame clones, though not all of them. Altogether around 640,000 clones are present, 90% to 97% being singletons, with the ten largest covering less than 0.12%. Germline CDR1 and CDR2: GTSNPN and SVGIG (reference sequence). This CDR3 contains 16 residues. V lost 1 base, J lost 2 bases, and 18 bases lay in between. As to this clone: No antigen is known for it.

This chain connects TRBV30 to TRBJ2-7; D may be TRBD1 (6 bases). The material sequenced was naive CD8+ T cells sorted from blood. This receptor was obtained from a woman aged 25 to 39 in good health. Here the CDR3 DNA reads TGTGCCTGGAGTGGCAAAGGACAGTCGGCCGCCTACGAGCAGTACTTC. It translates to CAWSGKGQSAAYEQYF.